This is a list of T cell receptor beta chains from one sample in a study of metastatic and nonmetastatic thyroid tumors. TCRdb reprocessed the PCR reads using MiXCR. The sample has about 21,000 clones, approximately 15% seen once; the top ten hold 8% to 13%. The sequenced sample consisted of tumor tissue. Every receptor here comes from a female donor with papillary thyroid cancer or a benign thyroid nodule (not recorded which). Some clones in this sample may be carry-over from other donors' samples. The CDR3 runs from the conserved cysteine through the conserved F or W.

v_gene: TRBV2
CDR3aa: CASSVPDRGLYTQYF

v_gene: TRBV14
CDR3aa: CASSHESGTGFKLFF

v_gene: TRBV7-9
CDR3aa: CASSPYDGGRETQYF

v_gene: TRBV20-1
CDR3aa: CSAREIREFETQYF

v_gene: TRBV15
CDR3aa: CATSSPPGGGARDTQYF

v_gene: TRBV6-1
CDR3aa: CAIIPLGDTQYF

v_gene: TRBV7-2
CDR3aa: CASSLASGSNNEQFF

v_gene: TRBV6-1
CDR3aa: CANQGTSYGYTF

v_gene: TRBV5-1
CDR3aa: CASSLGQDTDTQYF

v_gene: TRBV7-8
CDR3aa: CASSLRRAGPSYEQYF

v_gene: TRBV27
CDR3aa: CASSLRSRLAGGPTGELFF

v_gene: TRBV29-1
CDR3aa: CSVHYRGSDTQYF

v_gene: TRBV6-1
CDR3aa: CASKGQGVYEHYF

v_gene: TRBV19
CDR3aa: CASSIPQGKGELFF

v_gene: TRBV5-6
CDR3aa: CASNRRNQETQYF

v_gene: TRBV4-2
CDR3aa: CASSQGAVRNNEQFF

v_gene: TRBV29-1
CDR3aa: CSVAGGRTNYGYTF

v_gene: TRBV5-1
CDR3aa: CASSLKLLGDDTGELFF

v_gene: TRBV10-2
CDR3aa: CASSVGWRVTGSSYEQYF

v_gene: TRBV3-1
CDR3aa: CASSQFAGREGRNEKLFF

v_gene: TRBV20-1
CDR3aa: CSAELTSNQPQHF

v_gene: TRBV28
CDR3aa: CASSYGVNQPQHF

v_gene: TRBV2
CDR3aa: CASSERTGASLIKADTQYF

v_gene: TRBV20-1
CDR3aa: CSARDYRDWGSDTQYF

v_gene: TRBV27
CDR3aa: CASSLRGTSSYNSPLHF

v_gene: TRBV28
CDR3aa: CASSYPLKWQQMNTEAFF

v_gene: TRBV12-3/TRBV12-4
CDR3aa: CASSLGLTNEKLFF

v_gene: TRBV6-1
CDR3aa: CASSSHLGNTEAFF

v_gene: TRBV4-2
CDR3aa: CASSLTDTYEQYF

v_gene: TRBV6-1
CDR3aa: CASSDDSQGSYEQYF

v_gene: TRBV4-2
CDR3aa: CASSPTRKAANTGELFF

v_gene: TRBV6-1
CDR3aa: CASSQVGSYEQYF

v_gene: TRBV29-1
CDR3aa: CSLEGGGPEQYF

v_gene: TRBV9
CDR3aa: CASSGRQGVGGTQYF

v_gene: TRBV7-3
CDR3aa: CASSFGAGNTIYF

v_gene: TRBV12-3/TRBV12-4
CDR3aa: CASSPTGGVYGYTF